The present T cell receptor (beta chain) was sequenced within a study of shared clonotypes between healthy human individuals. Produced via immunoSEQ multiplex PCR; TCRdb's table is partial and in-frame only. Of approximately 2.5 million clones in the sample, just over 90% are singletons; the top ten hold roughly 0.15%. From germline, CDR1 is MGHRA and CDR2 YSYEKL. The CDR3 length is 18 residues. With V trimmed by 4 bases and J by 0 bases, 9 bases remained unmatched. CD4+ cells underwent separation, giving CD45RA+ naive and CD45RA-negative memory subsets. Study results and limitations: Rarefaction showed sorted-subset sequencing was incomplete despite large depth. Between a few donors, naive CD4 clonotypes were shared at a level of around 5.2%.

As to this clone: The target antigen is unknown.

The V gene is TRBV4-1, the J gene TRBJ1-5; 10 bases align to TRBD1. This clonotype was sampled from a man younger than 35 in good health. What was sequenced was naive CD4+ T cells sorted from blood. Stated subset: CD45RA+ positively selected. The CDR3 region is CASSPVPGQGPSNQPQHF. For the CDR3, the DNA is TGCGCCAGCAGCCCTGTCCCGGGACAGGGGCCTAGCAATCAGCCCCAGCATTTT.